These T cell receptor beta chains were read from a single sample in a study of shared clonotypes between healthy human individuals. Only in-frame clones appear in the TCRdb table, and some are missing; sequencing was by immunoSEQ multiplex PCR. This sample has 2,500,000 or so clones, with under 95% found just once. Sequencing was carried out using naive CD4+ T cells from PBMCs. All receptors derive from a man between 18 and 35 years old in good health. Some clones in this sample may be carry-over from other donors' samples. CDR3s include the opening cysteine and the closing phenylalanine or tryptophan. The D gene is left open where the match is weak. Some rows mark clone size as missing; the rest say once, few, many or name a class of expanded clone.

d_gene: .; v_gene: TRBV7-9; j_gene: TRBJ2-2; abundance: .; CDR3nt: TGTGCCAGCACCAGGGACACCGGGGAGCTGTTTTTT; CDR3aa: CASTRDTGELFF
d_gene: TRBD1; v_gene: TRBV5-1; j_gene: TRBJ2-3; abundance: .; CDR3nt: TGCGCCAGCAGGACCGCAGGGGGCGCTACAGATACGCAGTATTTT; CDR3aa: CASRTAGGATDTQYF
d_gene: .; v_gene: TRBV5-8; j_gene: TRBJ1-5; abundance: .; CDR3nt: TGTGCCAGCAGCCCCGGGGGAGAGATCAATCAGCCCCAGCATTTT; CDR3aa: CASSPGGEINQPQHF
d_gene: TRBD2; v_gene: TRBV5-1; j_gene: TRBJ2-7; abundance: .; CDR3nt: TGCGCCAGCAGCTTTTCCCTAGCGGGAGGTGCCTACGAGCAGTACTTC; CDR3aa: CASSFSLAGGAYEQYF
d_gene: .; v_gene: TRBV5-4; j_gene: TRBJ2-1; abundance: .; CDR3nt: TGTGCCAGCAGCTCCTCCCGGAGGGGGGATGAGGGCAATGAGCAGTTCTTC; CDR3aa: CASSSSRRGDEGNEQFF
d_gene: .; v_gene: TRBV11-3; j_gene: TRBJ2-1; abundance: .; CDR3nt: TGTGCCAGCAGCCCTAGACTAGTCTTTCTCCTAGGGATCTACAATGAGCAGTTCTTC; CDR3aa: CASSPRLVFLLGIYNEQFF
d_gene: .; v_gene: TRBV21-1; j_gene: TRBJ2-3; abundance: .; CDR3nt: TGTGCCAGCAGCAAACGATCCCCGTCCCCCGACAGGAGCTCAGCGGGGGGTTTCACAGATACGCAGTATTTT; CDR3aa: CASSKRSPSPDRSSAGGFTDTQYF
d_gene: .; v_gene: TRBV25-1; j_gene: TRBJ2-1; abundance: .; CDR3nt: TGTGCCAGCAGTAGGGAGGCTAGCAGCTACAATGAGCAGTTCTTC; CDR3aa: CASSREASSYNEQFF
d_gene: .; v_gene: TRBV5-1; j_gene: TRBJ1-3; abundance: once; CDR3nt: TGCGCCAGCAGCTTGAGGACGGGAGCTCTTCTTGGAAACACCATATATTTT; CDR3aa: CASSLRTGALLGNTIYF
d_gene: TRBD1; v_gene: TRBV7-3; j_gene: TRBJ1-2; abundance: .; CDR3nt: TGTGCCAGCAGCCCCGGGACAGACTATGGCTACACCTTC; CDR3aa: CASSPGTDYGYTF
d_gene: TRBD2; v_gene: TRBV5-1; j_gene: TRBJ2-1; abundance: .; CDR3nt: TGCGCCAGCAGCTCTTTACCGGGACTAGCGATCTATGAGCAGTTCTTC; CDR3aa: CASSSLPGLAIYEQFF
d_gene: .; v_gene: TRBV19; j_gene: TRBJ1-2; abundance: .; CDR3nt: TGTGCCAGTACGATAGGGGCCCTCTATGGCTACACCTTC; CDR3aa: CASTIGALYGYTF
d_gene: .; v_gene: TRBV19; j_gene: TRBJ2-7; abundance: .; CDR3nt: TGTGCCAGTAGTATGGGTCCGGTCCCTCACTACGAGCAGTACTTC; CDR3aa: CASSMGPVPHYEQYF
d_gene: TRBD1; v_gene: TRBV30; j_gene: TRBJ1-1; abundance: .; CDR3nt: TGTGCCTACTCGGGACAGCCGAACACTGAAGCTTTCTTT; CDR3aa: CAYSGQPNTEAFF
d_gene: .; v_gene: TRBV5-8; j_gene: TRBJ1-1; abundance: .; CDR3nt: TGTGCCAGCAGCCCCCTCAGTGTGCTGGCTGAAGCTTTCTTT; CDR3aa: CASSPLSVLAEAFF
d_gene: .; v_gene: TRBV5-1; j_gene: TRBJ2-1; abundance: .; CDR3nt: TGCGCCAGCAGCTTGGCGGGCAACCCCGAATATAATGAGCAGTTCTTC; CDR3aa: CASSLAGNPEYNEQFF
d_gene: .; v_gene: TRBV5-4; j_gene: TRBJ2-7; abundance: once; CDR3nt: TGTGCCAGCAGCAGCCCGGAGACTAGTAGCTCCTACGAGCAGTACTTC; CDR3aa: CASSSPETSSSYEQYF
d_gene: .; v_gene: TRBV5-1; j_gene: TRBJ2-1; abundance: .; CDR3nt: TGCGCCAGCAGCTTGGAGTCCTACAATGAGCAGTTCTTC; CDR3aa: CASSLESYNEQFF
d_gene: .; v_gene: TRBV18; j_gene: TRBJ1-2; abundance: few; CDR3nt: TGTGCCAGCTCACCAGCAGGGACTAACTATGGCTACACCTTC; CDR3aa: CASSPAGTNYGYTF
d_gene: .; v_gene: TRBV2; j_gene: TRBJ1-2; abundance: .; CDR3nt: TGTGCCAGCAGTGAAGAGGACTATGGCTACACCTTC; CDR3aa: CASSEEDYGYTF
d_gene: TRBD1; v_gene: TRBV6-5; j_gene: TRBJ1-5; abundance: .; CDR3nt: TGTGCCAGCAGTCCAGGGGGCTCTCAGCCCCAGCATTTT; CDR3aa: CASSPGGSQPQHF
d_gene: TRBD1; v_gene: TRBV5-4; j_gene: TRBJ2-7; abundance: .; CDR3nt: TGTGCCAGCAGCTTTCAATTTTACCAGGGGGCACGGGAGCAGTACTTC; CDR3aa: CASSFQFYQGAREQYF
d_gene: TRBD1; v_gene: TRBV5-8; j_gene: TRBJ1-3; abundance: .; CDR3nt: TGTGCCAGCAGCTTCCCCGGGACAGGGCCTGGAAACACCATATATTTT; CDR3aa: CASSFPGTGPGNTIYF
d_gene: TRBD2; v_gene: TRBV28; j_gene: TRBJ2-3; abundance: .; CDR3nt: TGTGCCAGCAGTTCCGTACTAGCGGTCACAGATACGCAGTATTTT; CDR3aa: CASSSVLAVTDTQYF
d_gene: .; v_gene: TRBV18; j_gene: TRBJ2-2; abundance: .; CDR3nt: TGTGCCAGCTCACCGTTGTTTACCGGGGAGCTGTTTTTT; CDR3aa: CASSPLFTGELFF
d_gene: .; v_gene: TRBV29-1; j_gene: TRBJ2-5; abundance: .; CDR3nt: TGCAGCGTCGACGCGGGATTCCAAGAGACCCAGTACTTC; CDR3aa: CSVDAGFQETQYF
d_gene: .; v_gene: TRBV18; j_gene: TRBJ2-7; abundance: .; CDR3nt: TGTGCCAGCCGACAGGATTACGAGCAGTACTTC; CDR3aa: CASRQDYEQYF
d_gene: .; v_gene: TRBV29-1; j_gene: TRBJ1-1; abundance: few; CDR3nt: TGCAGCGTTGAAGTCCCTGCCGGGAACACTGAAGCTTTCTTT; CDR3aa: CSVEVPAGNTEAFF